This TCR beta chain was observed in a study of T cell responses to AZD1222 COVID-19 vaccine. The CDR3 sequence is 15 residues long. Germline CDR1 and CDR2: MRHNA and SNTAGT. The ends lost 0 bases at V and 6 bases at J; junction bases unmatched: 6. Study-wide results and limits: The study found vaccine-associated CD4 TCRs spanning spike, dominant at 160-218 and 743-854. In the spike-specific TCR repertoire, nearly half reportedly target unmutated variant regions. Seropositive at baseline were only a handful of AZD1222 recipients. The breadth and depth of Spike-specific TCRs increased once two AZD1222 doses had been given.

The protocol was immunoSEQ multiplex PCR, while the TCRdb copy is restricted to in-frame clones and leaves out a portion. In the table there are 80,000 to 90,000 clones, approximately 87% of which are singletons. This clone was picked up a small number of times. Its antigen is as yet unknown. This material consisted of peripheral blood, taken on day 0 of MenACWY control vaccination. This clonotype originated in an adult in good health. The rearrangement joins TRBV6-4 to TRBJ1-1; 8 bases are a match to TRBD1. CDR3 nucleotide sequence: TGTGCCAGCAGTGACTCCTTGGACAGGGCTTCTGAAGCTTTCTTT. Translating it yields CASSDSLDRASEAFF.